This is a list of T cell receptor beta chains from one sample in a study of T cell responses to AZD1222 COVID-19 vaccine. The method was immunoSEQ multiplex PCR; TCRdb's version includes in-frame clones alone and lacks a portion of them. Of almost 70,000 clones detected, 80% appear once; the ten largest clones hold over 13%. The starting material was peripheral blood, obtained 28 days after the second AZD1222 dose. The receptors were gathered from an adult who received the AZD1222 COVID-19 vaccine. The conserved cysteine and the conserved F or W are not part of the CDR3 here. The order of the fields is clone size, J gene, V gene, CDR3 length, CDR3 protein. Clone size is not always given. Where it is, it says once, few, many or a class for expanded clones.

>.|TRBJ1-3|TRBV2|13
ASSAGGNSGNTIY
>.|TRBJ1-6|TRBV10-2|13
ASRDEVRVHSPLH
>.|TRBJ2-7|TRBV27|13
ASSPRVVSEGEQY
>.|TRBJ2-3|TRBV6-5|13
ASIYGWGSTDTQY
>.|TRBJ1-2|TRBV5-6|12
ASSLEQQGYGYT
>.|TRBJ1-4|TRBV2|13
ASRFEDRGGEKLF
>.|TRBJ2-3|TRBV10-1|10
ASSEDPDTQY
>once|TRBJ2-7|TRBV18|10
ASSPRLNEQY
>.|TRBJ2-3|TRBV19|12
ASKRAGGTDTQY
>.|TRBJ1-2|TRBV28|12
ASMGLGGYYGYT
>.|TRBJ1-6|TRBV11-3|11
ASSVYGNSPLH